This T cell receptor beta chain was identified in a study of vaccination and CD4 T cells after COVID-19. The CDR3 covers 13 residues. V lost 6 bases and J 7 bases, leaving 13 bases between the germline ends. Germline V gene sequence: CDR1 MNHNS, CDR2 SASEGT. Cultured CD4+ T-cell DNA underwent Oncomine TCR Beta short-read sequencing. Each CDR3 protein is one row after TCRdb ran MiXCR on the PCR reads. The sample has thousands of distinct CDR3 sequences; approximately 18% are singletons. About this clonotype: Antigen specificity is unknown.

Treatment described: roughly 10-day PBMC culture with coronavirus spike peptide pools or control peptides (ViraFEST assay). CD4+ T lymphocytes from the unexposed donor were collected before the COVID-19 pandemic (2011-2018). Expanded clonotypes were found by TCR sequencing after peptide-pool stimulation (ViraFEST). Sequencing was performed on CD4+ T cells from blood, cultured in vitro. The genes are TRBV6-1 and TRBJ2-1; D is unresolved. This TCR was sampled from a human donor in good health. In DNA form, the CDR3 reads TGTGCCAGCAGGTCACTCCGGTTGAATGAGCAGTTCTTC. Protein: CASRSLRLNEQFF.